The next 5 T cell receptor beta chains were all read from a single sample in a study of cytomegalovirus exposure and HLA in healthy donors. Vbeta (60) and Jbeta (13) primers were used in the PCR. TCRdb's table, derived via immunoSEQ multiplex PCR, lists solely in-frame clones and lacks some. The data contain 120,000 to 150,000 clones, roughly 83% of them seen just once; the ten biggest clones take up roughly 4.2%. What was sequenced was PBMCs. The receptors originated from a man aged 35-49 years in good health and CMV-seropositive.

This clone was seen a single time. This chain uses TRBV7-6 with TRBJ1-5; 9 positions match TRBD1. This CDR3 is 17 amino acids long. The germline V gene encodes CDR1 SGHVS and CDR2 FNYEAQ. J lost 0 bases, V lost 1 base, and 4 bases had no gene match. The CDR3 DNA reads TGTGCCAGCAGCTTAGGGACAGGGGTAGATAGCAATCAGCCCCAGCATTTT. Protein product: CASSLGTGVDSNQPQHF.

This clone was detected only once. The chain links TRBV5-6 to TRBJ2-2, with TRBD1 matching over 7 bases. The CDR3 is made up of 14 amino acids. The germline V gene has CDR1 SGHDT and CDR2 YYEEEE. Trimming removed 3 bases from V and 4 bases from J; junction bases left unmatched: 3. The CDR3: CASSWGQTTGELFF. DNA of the CDR3: TGTGCCAGCAGCTGGGGACAGACCACCGGGGAGCTGTTTTTT.

V and J are TRBV29-1 and TRBJ2-7; D not certain. CDR1 is SQVTM and CDR2 is ANQGSEA in the germline V gene. Deletions cut 2 bases from V and 0 bases from J, with 11 bases between. The CDR3 loop spans 14 amino acids. The CDR3 region has the DNA TGCAGCGTTGAAAAACTCCTCGGCTCCTACGAGCAGTACTTC. Its protein is CSVEKLLGSYEQYF.

The gene calls are TRBV30 and TRBJ2-3, with 9 bases fitting TRBD2. There are 17 residues in the CDR3. V was clipped by 3 bases and J by 0 bases; unmatched bases: 10. CDR1 and CDR2 from the germline V gene are GTSNPN and SVGIG (reference sequence). The CDR3 coding sequence is TGTGCCTGGAGGGAAGAGCGGGGGGCACCTAGCACAGATACGCAGTATTTT. It codes for CAWREERGAPSTDTQYF.

The chain carries TRBV5-6 and TRBJ2-1, with 7 bases matching TRBD2. This CDR3 has 19 residues. Germline CDR1 reads SGHDT; CDR2 reads YYEEEE. V was clipped by 2 bases and J by 4 bases; unmatched bases: 18. CDR3 sequence: CASSFRVGGGVLLYNEQFF. In nucleotides, the CDR3 is TGTGCCAGCAGCTTCCGAGTGGGCGGGGGTGTACTTTTATACAATGAGCAGTTCTTC.